The 31 T cell receptor beta chains below were found in one sample sequenced in a study of PD-1 blockade in mismatch repair-deficient tumors. Here immunoSEQ multiplex PCR was the method, and the copy in TCRdb shows in-frame clones only, minus some. The sample has approximately 9,000 clones; 80% to 95% are singletons. These receptors have no known antigen. Time point denoted: approximately ten-day in vitro stimulation with candidate neoantigen peptide 3. This material consisted of cells cultured in vitro, taken from a patient treated with pembrolizumab. The receptors were sampled from an adult with mismatch repair-deficient cancer.

V is TRBV7-6 and J is TRBJ2-3; possible D gene TRBD1, 6 bases. In germline, CDR1 is SGHVS, CDR2 FNYEAQ. The CDR3 runs 13 residues. Trimming took off 4 bases at V and 6 bases at J, with 11 bases between the two ends. The CDR3 here is CASSWERGDTQYF. The DNA for the CDR3 is TGTGCCAGCAGCTGGGAGAGGGGGGATACGCAGTATTTT.

The genes are TRBV2 and TRBJ2-3; the D gene is possibly TRBD2 (5 bases). The germline CDR1 and CDR2 sequences are SNHLY and FYNNEI. The CDR3 covers 12 residues. Trimming took off 7 bases at V and 5 bases at J, with 10 bases between the two ends. CDR3 nucleotide sequence: TGTGCCAGCAAGGGTGAGGGAGATACGCAGTATTTT. It yields the protein CASKGEGDTQYF.

The chain uses TRBV5-1 and TRBJ2-1, with TRBD2 matching 8 bases. V lost 7 bases, J lost 4 bases, and 10 bases stayed unmatched. The germline CDR1 and CDR2 sequences are SGHRS and YFSETQ. There are 15 residues in the CDR3. CDR3: CASCREGPAYNEQFF. The CDR3 nucleotides read TGCGCCAGCTGCCGGGAGGGCCCGGCATACAATGAGCAGTTCTTC.

The V and J genes are TRBV27 and TRBJ1-2; D gene unclear. Germline assignment: CDR1 MNHEY and CDR2 SMNVEV (reference sequence). The germline V and J ends were trimmed by 5 bases and 4 bases, with 14 bases remaining between them. This CDR3 region has 14 residues. CDR3 nucleotides: TGTGCCAGCAGTCCCCGGCCAGGTGGCTATGGCTACACCTTC. Amino acids: CASSPRPGGYGYTF.

The genes are TRBV9 and TRBJ2-1, with 8 bases aligning to TRBD1. CDR3 size: 15 residues. Germline trimming cut 4 bases from V and 5 bases from J; bases unmatched to any gene: 8. Per germline, CDR1 SGDLS and CDR2 YYNGEE. CDR3 sequence reads: CASSPWTGSDNEQFF. CDR3 sequence (DNA): TGTGCCAGCAGCCCCTGGACAGGGTCGGACAATGAGCAGTTCTTC.

This chain uses TRBV28 with TRBJ2-7; TRBD2 matches at 7 bases. Germline assignment: CDR1 MDHEN and CDR2 SYDVKM. V was clipped by 5 bases and J by 2 bases; unmatched bases: 15. CDR3 length equals 17 residues. CDR3 bases: TGTGCCAGCAGTCCCGCCCGGGGAAGCGGGGTTCCCTACGAGCAGTACTTC. Residues: CASSPARGSGVPYEQYF.

The V and J genes are TRBV27 and TRBJ1-4; 10 positions match TRBD1. Germline V gives CDR1 MNHEY, CDR2 SMNVEV (reference sequence). The length of the CDR3 is 15 residues. The V segment lost 6 bases and the J segment 3 bases; nucleotides outside the gene matches: 4. The CDR3: CASSTGQGANEKLFF. CDR3 DNA sequence: TGTGCCAGCAGCACCGGACAGGGGGCTAATGAAAAACTGTTTTTT.

The V and J genes are TRBV11-1 and TRBJ2-7; D perhaps matches TRBD2 (6 bases). V lost 5 bases and J lost 5, with 10 bases in between. Germline CDR1 reads SGHAT; CDR2 reads FQDESV (reference sequence). The CDR3 is 12 amino acids. Written as DNA, the CDR3 is TGTGCCAGCAGCACCCCTAGCGACGAGCAGTACTTC. Its protein product is CASSTPSDEQYF. Combining the CDR3 with reference TRBV11-1 and TRBJ2-7 gives the whole variable domain EAEVAQSPRYKITEKSQAVAFWCDPISGHATLYWYRQILGQGPELLVQFQDESVVDDSQLPKDRFSAERLKGVDSTLKIQPAELGDSAMYLCASSTPSDEQYFGPGTRLTVT.

This rearrangement joins TRBV7-3 to TRBJ2-3; D remains ambiguous. CDR3 size: 11 residues. V lost 8 bases to trimming and J lost 7 bases, with 10 bases between them. The germline V gene has CDR1 SGHTA and CDR2 FQGTGA. The CDR3 coding sequence is TGTGCCAGCTCCCACGGAAATACGCAGTATTTT. Residues: CASSHGNTQYF. The full variable domain, rest sourced from reference TRBV7-3 and TRBJ2-3, is GAGVSQTPSNKVTEKGKYVELRCDPISGHTALYWYRQSLGQGPEFLIYFQGTGAADDSGLPNDRFFAVRPEGSVSTLKIQRTERGDSAVYLCASSHGNTQYFGPGTRLTVL.

The chain links TRBV7-3 to TRBJ2-1, with D unclear. This CDR3 has 14 residues. Germline assignment: CDR1 SGHTA and CDR2 FQGTGA. V shed 2 bases and J shed 1 base, with 6 bases lying between them. The CDR3 loop reads CASSLAESYNEQFF. CDR3 bases: TGTGCCAGCAGCTTAGCGGAGTCCTACAATGAGCAGTTCTTC.

This chain joins TRBV27 and TRBJ1-4; tentative D call: TRBD1 (6 bases). V was trimmed by 9 bases and J by 0 bases, leaving 8 bases between them. CDR1 is MNHEY and CDR2 is SMNVEV in the germline V gene (reference sequence). This CDR3 has 13 amino acids. The CDR3 reads CASRGATNEKLFF. CDR3 sequence (DNA): TGTGCCAGTAGGGGGGCAACTAATGAAAAACTGTTTTTT.

The chain carries TRBV7-8 and TRBJ2-7; TRBD2 is a possible D gene (5 bases). V lost 0 bases, J lost 3 bases, and 6 bases lay in between. There are 13 residues in the CDR3. Germline values: CDR1 SGHVS, CDR2 FQNEAQ. The DNA of the CDR3 is TGTGCCAGCAGCTTAGCAGGGAGCTACGAGCAGTACTTC. Amino acid sequence: CASSLAGSYEQYF.

The genes are TRBV5-1 and TRBJ2-1, with 7 bases identical to TRBD2. J gave up 7 bases and V 2 bases, and 3 bases lay outside the gene matches. Germline lookup yields CDR1 SGHRS and CDR2 YFSETQ. This CDR3 is built from 13 residues. The CDR3 DNA sequence: TGCGCCAGCAGCTTTCAGGGAGGGAATGAGCAGTTCTTC. It specifies CASSFQGGNEQFF.

The chain combines TRBV28 with TRBJ2-1; tentative D call: TRBD1 (5 bases). V was pared by 1 base and J by 3 bases, with 7 bases between. The CDR3 is 14 amino acids. Germline values: CDR1 MDHEN, CDR2 SYDVKM. The CDR3 is CASSLFQGYNEQFF. In DNA, the CDR3 is TGTGCCAGCAGTTTATTTCAGGGCTACAATGAGCAGTTCTTC.

The chain employs TRBV28 and TRBJ1-5, with unresolved D. Between the trimmed V and J ends, which lost 1 base and 7 bases, there was a span of 8 bases. The CDR3 loop spans 13 amino acids. Germline CDR1 reads MDHEN; CDR2 reads SYDVKM. The CDR3 nucleotides are TGTGCCAGCAGTTTATTGAACGGGCAGCCCCAGCATTTT. The encoded protein is CASSLLNGQPQHF.

This chain uses TRBV6-5 with TRBJ1-1; the match to TRBD1 covers 7 bases. The ends lost 6 bases at V and 5 bases at J; junction bases unmatched: 9. This CDR3 contains 14 residues. Germline assignment: CDR1 MNHEY and CDR2 SVGAGI. This CDR3 is CASRINRGRTEAFF. The DNA for the CDR3 is TGTGCCAGCAGAATTAACAGGGGTCGGACTGAAGCTTTCTTT.

The gene calls are TRBV27 and TRBJ1-6, with D unresolved. Per germline, CDR1 MNHEY and CDR2 SMNVEV (reference sequence). V was shortened by 5 bases and J by 1 base, with 12 bases between the two germline ends. The CDR3 length is 16 residues. The CDR3: CASSTVWGSYNSPLHF. CDR3 DNA: TGTGCCAGCAGTACCGTTTGGGGATCCTATAATTCACCCCTCCACTTT.

The V call is TRBV6-1, the J call TRBJ2-7; D call uncertain. The CDR3 is 13 residues long. Between the trimmed V and J ends, which lost 1 base and 3 bases, there was a span of 7 bases. The germline CDR1 and CDR2 sequences are MNHNS and SASEGT. CDR3 nucleotide sequence: TGTGCCAGCAGTGAAGGCGGCAGCTACGAGCAGTACTTC. This translates into CASSEGGSYEQYF.

This clone is a singleton in its sample. The gene calls are TRBV6-6 and TRBJ2-3; no clear D. The CDR3 covers 12 residues. Trimming took off 4 bases at V and 2 bases at J, with 4 bases between the two ends. Germline V gives CDR1 MNHNY, CDR2 SVGAGI (reference sequence). CDR3 loop: CASSSTTDTQYF. DNA of the CDR3: TGTGCCAGCAGTTCTACCACAGATACGCAGTATTTT.

V usage is TRBV27 and J usage is TRBJ2-2; maybe TRBD1 (6 bases). V was cut by 3 bases and J by 7 bases, with 15 bases left in between. This CDR3 is 15 amino acids long. The germline gives CDR1 MNHEY, CDR2 SMNVEV (reference sequence). CDR3 amino acids: CASSFQQGSFGELFF. CDR3 coding DNA: TGTGCCAGCAGTTTTCAACAGGGTAGTTTCGGGGAGCTGTTTTTT.

V usage is TRBV5-1 and J usage is TRBJ1-1; D unclear. Looked up from germline, CDR1 is SGHRS and CDR2 is YFSETQ. The V end lost 4 bases, the J end lost 6 bases, and 19 bases lay between the germline ends. CDR3 length: 15 amino acids. The CDR3 loop reads CASSASGLGVPEAFF. The DNA of the CDR3 is TGCGCCAGCAGCGCTTCGGGCCTCGGGGTCCCTGAAGCTTTCTTT.

This rearrangement joins TRBV15 to TRBJ1-2, with no clear D. V lost 0 bases and J lost 10, with 12 bases in between. The CDR3 sequence is 13 residues long. CDR1 and CDR2 (germline): LNHNV, YYDKDF (reference sequence). In DNA form, the CDR3 reads TGTGCCACCAGCAGAGAAAGGCGGAAGGTCTACACCTTC. Protein sequence: CATSRERRKVYTF.

V and J are TRBV5-6 and TRBJ2-7; D might be TRBD1 (6 bases). The length of the CDR3 is 13 residues. Germline CDR1 reads SGHDT; CDR2 reads YYEEEE. Trimming pared 4 bases from V and 7 bases from J, leaving 15 bases between. CDR3 region: CASSPWDMGEQYF. DNA of the CDR3: TGTGCCAGCAGCCCTTGGGACATGGGGGAGCAGTACTTC.

The table lists this clone with a count of one. This chain connects TRBV19 to TRBJ2-3, with 12 positions matching TRBD2. The V segment lost 3 bases and the J segment 3 bases; nucleotides outside the gene matches: 7. There are 17 residues in the CDR3. Germline lookup yields CDR1 LNHDA and CDR2 SQIVND (reference sequence). The chain's CDR3 is CASSMDLAGGGTDTQYF. The CDR3 DNA reads TGTGCCAGTAGTATGGATCTAGCGGGAGGGGGGACAGATACGCAGTATTTT.

The chain has TRBV7-9 and TRBJ2-1; maybe TRBD2 (6 bases). The V gene lost 1 base and the J gene lost 8 bases, with 6 bases spanning the gap. The CDR3 sequence is 12 residues long. From germline, CDR1 is SEHNR and CDR2 FQNEAQ (reference sequence). The CDR3 loop is CASSLGRDEQFF. The CDR3 DNA reads TGTGCCAGCAGCTTAGGGAGGGATGAGCAGTTCTTC. Complete variable domain (other parts from reference TRBV7-9 and TRBJ2-1): DTGVSQNPRHKITKRGQNVTFRCDPISEHNRLYWYRQTLGQGPEFLTYFQNEAQLEKSRLLSDRFSAERPKGSFSTLEIQRTEQGDSAMYLCASSLGRDEQFFGPGTRLTVL.

J is TRBJ2-7 and V is TRBV5-1; possibly TRBD2 for D (5 bases). Germline CDR1 SGHRS, CDR2 YFSETQ. The CDR3 extends over 14 amino acids. The V gene lost 0 bases and the J gene lost 2 bases, with 9 bases spanning the gap. The CDR3 reads CASSLVAGTYEQYF. The CDR3 coding sequence is TGCGCCAGCAGCTTGGTTGCGGGTACCTACGAGCAGTACTTC.

The J gene is TRBJ2-1, the V gene TRBV11-2, with TRBD2 matching over 12 bases. Germline V gene sequence: CDR1 SGHAT, CDR2 FQNNGV. V lost 8 bases to trimming and J lost 12 bases; unmatched junction nucleotides: 14. The CDR3 has 15 amino acids. CDR3 residues: CASQSLAGGEKGQFF. The DNA for the CDR3 is TGTGCCAGCCAATCGCTAGCGGGAGGGGAAAAGGGGCAGTTCTTC.

The V and J genes are TRBV19 and TRBJ1-4; weak D call: TRBD1 (6 bases). This CDR3 has 19 residues. The V gene's germline CDR1 is LNHDA and CDR2 SQIVND (reference sequence). The ends were cut back, 0 bases at V and 6 bases at J, with 23 bases in the middle. The CDR3 reads CASSIEVEGQGATDEKLFF. CDR3 coding DNA: TGTGCCAGTAGTATAGAAGTGGAGGGACAAGGGGCGACGGATGAAAAACTGTTTTTT.

The chain is built from TRBV5-1 and TRBJ1-1; D is ambiguous. The CDR3 has 14 amino acids. Germline values: CDR1 SGHRS, CDR2 YFSETQ. With 4 bases removed from V and 1 base from J, the gap between germline ends came to 11 bases. The chain's CDR3 is CASSQTGQNTEAFF. As DNA, the CDR3 is TGCGCCAGCAGCCAGACCGGGCAGAACACTGAAGCTTTCTTT.

The chain carries TRBV9 and TRBJ2-7; D unresolved. The germline V gene has CDR1 SGDLS and CDR2 YYNGEE. V was trimmed by 0 bases and J by 7 bases, leaving 14 bases between them. This CDR3 has 14 amino acids. In DNA form, the CDR3 reads TGTGCCAGCAGCGTAGTGGGCACCACTGGAGAGCAGTACTTC. Residues: CASSVVGTTGEQYF.

The chain recombines TRBV19 with TRBJ1-6, with D possibly matching TRBD1 (6 bases). The ends were cut back, 5 bases at V and 8 bases at J, with 13 bases in the middle. Germline lookup yields CDR1 LNHDA and CDR2 SQIVND (reference sequence). The CDR3 has 14 residues. The CDR3 protein is CASSFGDTDSPLHF. CDR3 nucleotide sequence: TGTGCCAGTAGTTTTGGGGACACGGATTCACCCCTCCACTTT. The full variable domain, rest sourced from reference TRBV19 and TRBJ1-6, is DGGITQSPKYLFRKEGQNVTLSCEQNLNHDAMYWYRQDPGQGLRLIYYSQIVNDFQKGDIAEGYSVSREKKESFPLTVTSAQKNPTAFYLCASSFGDTDSPLHFGNGTRLTVT.